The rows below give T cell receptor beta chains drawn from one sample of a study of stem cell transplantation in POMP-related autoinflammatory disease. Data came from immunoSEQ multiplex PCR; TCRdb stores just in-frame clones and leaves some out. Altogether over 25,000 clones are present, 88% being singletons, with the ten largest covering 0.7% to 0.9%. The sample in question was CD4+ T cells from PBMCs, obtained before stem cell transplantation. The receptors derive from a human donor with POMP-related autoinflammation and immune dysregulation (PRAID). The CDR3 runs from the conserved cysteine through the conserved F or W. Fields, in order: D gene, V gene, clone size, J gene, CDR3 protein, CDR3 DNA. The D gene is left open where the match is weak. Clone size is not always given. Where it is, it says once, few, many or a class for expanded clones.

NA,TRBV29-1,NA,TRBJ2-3,CSVGWSTDTQYF,TGCAGCGTTGGGTGGAGCACAGATACGCAGTATTTT
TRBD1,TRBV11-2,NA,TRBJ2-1,CASSLGWDRGSYNEQFF,TGTGCCAGCAGCTTAGGCTGGGACAGGGGTTCCTACAATGAGCAGTTCTTC
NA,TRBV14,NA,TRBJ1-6,CASSQEEDGSLSALHF,TGTGCCAGCAGCCAAGAAGAGGATGGCAGCCTTTCGGCCCTCCACTTT
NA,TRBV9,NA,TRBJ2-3,CASSVRDGITDTQYF,TGTGCCAGCAGCGTCCGGGACGGCATCACAGATACGCAGTATTTT
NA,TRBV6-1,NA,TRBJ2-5,CASSEQRLEAQYF,TGTGCCAGCAGTGAGCAGAGATTAGAAGCCCAGTACTTC
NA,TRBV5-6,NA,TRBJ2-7,CASSLRGYEQYF,TGTGCCAGCAGCTTGAGGGGTTACGAGCAGTACTTC
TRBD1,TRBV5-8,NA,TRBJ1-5,CASILTGAGNQPQHF,TGTGCCAGCATCCTGACAGGGGCCGGGAATCAGCCCCAGCATTTT
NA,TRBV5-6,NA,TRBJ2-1,CASSLRPGKGKDYEQFF,TGTGCCAGCAGCTTGAGACCAGGAAAAGGGAAGGACTATGAGCAGTTCTTC
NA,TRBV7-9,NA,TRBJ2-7,CASSLKASSASYEQYF,TGTGCCAGCAGCTTAAAGGCTAGCTCGGCCTCCTACGAGCAGTACTTC
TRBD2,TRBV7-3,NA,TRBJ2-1,CAPGTSGRDYNEQFF,TGTGCCCCCGGGACTAGCGGGAGAGACTACAATGAGCAGTTCTTC
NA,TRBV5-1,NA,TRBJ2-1,CASPWKAAEQFF,TGCGCCAGCCCCTGGAAGGCCGCTGAGCAGTTCTTC
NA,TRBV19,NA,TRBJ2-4,CASSIDQGRVDF,TGTGCCAGTAGTATAGATCAGGGGAGAGTGGACTTC
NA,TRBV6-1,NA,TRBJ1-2,CASSERDRELWYGYTF,TGTGCCAGCAGTGAAAGGGACCGGGAGCTATGGTATGGCTACACCTTC
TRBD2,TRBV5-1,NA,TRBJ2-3,CASSARLAGGTDTQYF,TGCGCCAGCAGCGCCAGACTAGCGGGGGGGACAGATACGCAGTATTTT
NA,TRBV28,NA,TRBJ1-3,CASSSVQQASSGNTIYF,TGTGCCAGCAGTTCCGTACAACAGGCCTCCTCTGGAAACACCATATATTTT
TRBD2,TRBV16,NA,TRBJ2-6,CASSQAGGFAGANVLTF,TGTGCCAGCAGCCAGGCGGGAGGATTCGCTGGGGCCAACGTCCTGACTTTC
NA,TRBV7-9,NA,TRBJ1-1,CASSSRPDTEAFF,TGTGCCAGCAGCTCGAGACCCGACACTGAAGCTTTCTTT
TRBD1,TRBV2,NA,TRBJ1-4,CASTYRGLNEKLFF,TGTGCCAGCACCTACAGGGGCCTTAATGAAAAACTGTTTTTT
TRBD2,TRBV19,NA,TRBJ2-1,CASSMAGRAYNEQFF,TGTGCCAGTAGTATGGCAGGGAGGGCCTACAATGAGCAGTTCTTC
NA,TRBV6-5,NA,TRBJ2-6,CASSITRSGANVLTF,TGTGCCAGCAGTATTACCAGGTCTGGGGCCAACGTCCTGACTTTC
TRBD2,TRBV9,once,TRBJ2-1,CASSVEKGLEVSNEQFF,TGTGCCAGCAGCGTAGAGAAGGGACTAGAGGTTTCCAATGAGCAGTTCTTC
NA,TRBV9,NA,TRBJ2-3,CASSVGGPPTDTQYF,TGTGCCAGCAGCGTCGGGGGGCCGCCCACAGATACGCAGTATTTT
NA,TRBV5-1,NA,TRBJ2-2,CASSLAADTGELFF,TGCGCCAGCAGCTTGGCGGCCGACACCGGGGAGCTGTTTTTT
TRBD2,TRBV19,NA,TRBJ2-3,CASTPGLSTDTQYF,TGTGCCAGTACCCCGGGACTAAGCACAGATACGCAGTATTTT
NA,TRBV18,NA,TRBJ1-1,CASSPKTEAFF,TGTGCCAGCTCACCCAAGACGGAAGCTTTCTTT
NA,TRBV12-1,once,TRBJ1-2,CASSFESLDRHYGYTF,TGTGCCAGCAGCTTTGAGTCCTTAGACAGGCACTATGGCTACACCTTC
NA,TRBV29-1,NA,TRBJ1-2,CSVAFGGYGYTF,TGCAGCGTTGCCTTCGGGGGGTATGGCTACACCTTC
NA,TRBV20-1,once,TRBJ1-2,CSARTSYGYTF,TGCAGTGCTCGAACGAGCTATGGCTACACCTTC
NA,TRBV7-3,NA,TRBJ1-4,CASSPTLGGAEKLFF,TGTGCCAGCAGCCCTACTCTGGGCGGAGCGGAAAAACTGTTTTTT
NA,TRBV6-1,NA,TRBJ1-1,CASKLSDSDTEAFF,TGTGCCAGCAAGCTGTCGGACAGCGATACTGAAGCTTTCTTT
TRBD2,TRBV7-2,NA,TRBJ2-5,CASSLVAGGLETQYF,TGTGCCAGCAGCTTAGTGGCGGGAGGGTTGGAGACCCAGTACTTC
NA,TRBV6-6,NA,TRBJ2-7,CASSYSSDSSYEQYF,TGTGCCAGCAGTTACTCGAGCGACAGCTCCTACGAGCAGTACTTC
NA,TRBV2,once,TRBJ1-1,CASRGEVATGAFF,TGTGCCAGCAGGGGTGAAGTAGCCACAGGAGCTTTCTTT
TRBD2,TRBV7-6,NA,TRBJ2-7,CASSPQAGGGYEQYF,TGTGCCAGCAGCCCGCAAGCGGGAGGGGGCTACGAGCAGTACTTC
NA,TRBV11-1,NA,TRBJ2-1,CASSLIRGGYSYNEQFF,TGTGCCAGCAGCTTAATCCGGGGCGGCTACTCCTACAATGAGCAGTTCTTC
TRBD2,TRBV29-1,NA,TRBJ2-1,CSGSGRAYNEQFF,TGCAGCGGTAGCGGGAGGGCCTATAATGAGCAGTTCTTC
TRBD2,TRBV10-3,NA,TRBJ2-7,CAISGQNSGREAYEQYF,TGTGCCATCAGTGGCCAAAATAGCGGGAGGGAAGCCTACGAGCAGTACTTC
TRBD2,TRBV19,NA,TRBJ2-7,CASSIDYRTSASSYEQYF,TGTGCCAGTAGTATAGACTACAGAACTAGCGCCTCCTCCTACGAGCAGTACTTC
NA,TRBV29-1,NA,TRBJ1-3,CSVALKAGNTIYF,TGCAGCGTTGCGCTAAAGGCTGGAAACACCATATATTTT
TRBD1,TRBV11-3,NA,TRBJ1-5,CASSLRTGGPNQPQHF,TGTGCCAGCAGCTTGCGGACAGGGGGCCCCAATCAGCCCCAGCATTTT
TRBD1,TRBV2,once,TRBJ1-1,CASIPMEGARTEAFF,TGTGCCAGCATTCCTATGGAGGGGGCGCGAACTGAAGCTTTCTTT
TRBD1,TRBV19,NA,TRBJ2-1,CASSIGRGHYNEQFF,TGTGCCAGTAGTATAGGCAGGGGGCACTACAATGAGCAGTTCTTC
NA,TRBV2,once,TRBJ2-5,CASSGRRIQETQYF,TGTGCCAGCAGTGGGCGGAGGATCCAAGAGACCCAGTACTTC
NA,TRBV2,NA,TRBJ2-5,CASRVFVWGETQYF,TGTGCCAGCAGGGTGTTTGTGTGGGGAGAGACCCAGTACTTC
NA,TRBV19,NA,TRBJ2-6,CASSIGRLSGANVLTF,TGTGCCAGTAGTATAGGCCGGCTCTCTGGGGCCAACGTCCTGACTTTC
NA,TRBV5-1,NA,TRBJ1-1,CASSPQSNTEAFF,TGCGCCAGCAGCCCTCAGAGTAACACTGAAGCTTTCTTT
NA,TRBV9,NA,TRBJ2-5,CASSLSPMGETQYF,TGTGCCAGCAGCCTGTCCCCCATGGGAGAGACCCAGTACTTC
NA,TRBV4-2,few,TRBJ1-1,CASTHGGNTEAFF,TGTGCCAGCACCCACGGGGGGAACACTGAAGCTTTCTTT
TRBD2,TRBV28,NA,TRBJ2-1,CASSRGTSRNNEQFF,TGTGCCAGCAGCCGAGGGACTAGCCGCAACAATGAGCAGTTCTTC
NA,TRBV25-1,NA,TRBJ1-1,CASSGPESRGTEAFF,TGTGCCAGCAGTGGCCCGGAAAGCCGAGGGACTGAAGCTTTCTTT
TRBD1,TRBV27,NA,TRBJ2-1,CASSPTGAASYNEQFF,TGTGCCAGCAGTCCAACAGGGGCCGCCTCCTACAATGAGCAGTTCTTC
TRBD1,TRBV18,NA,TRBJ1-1,CASSSTLQGDTEAFF,TGTGCCAGCTCTAGCACATTACAGGGGGACACTGAAGCTTTCTTT
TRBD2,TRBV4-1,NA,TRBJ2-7,CASSQRTSGAFSYEQYF,TGCGCCAGCAGCCAGAGGACTAGCGGGGCCTTCTCCTACGAGCAGTACTTC
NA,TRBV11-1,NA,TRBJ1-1,CASSLEAGVDTEAFF,TGTGCCAGCAGCTTAGAGGCGGGGGTGGACACTGAAGCTTTCTTT
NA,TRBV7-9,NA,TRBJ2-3,CASSLSSTDTQYF,TGTGCCAGCAGCCTCTCGAGCACAGATACGCAGTATTTT
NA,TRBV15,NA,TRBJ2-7,CATSRDTTYGQYF,TGTGCCACCAGCCGGGACACGACCTACGGGCAGTACTTC
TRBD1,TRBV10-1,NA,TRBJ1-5,CASSPLWTGYYSNQPQHF,TGCGCCAGCAGCCCCCTTTGGACAGGCTACTATAGCAATCAGCCCCAGCATTTT